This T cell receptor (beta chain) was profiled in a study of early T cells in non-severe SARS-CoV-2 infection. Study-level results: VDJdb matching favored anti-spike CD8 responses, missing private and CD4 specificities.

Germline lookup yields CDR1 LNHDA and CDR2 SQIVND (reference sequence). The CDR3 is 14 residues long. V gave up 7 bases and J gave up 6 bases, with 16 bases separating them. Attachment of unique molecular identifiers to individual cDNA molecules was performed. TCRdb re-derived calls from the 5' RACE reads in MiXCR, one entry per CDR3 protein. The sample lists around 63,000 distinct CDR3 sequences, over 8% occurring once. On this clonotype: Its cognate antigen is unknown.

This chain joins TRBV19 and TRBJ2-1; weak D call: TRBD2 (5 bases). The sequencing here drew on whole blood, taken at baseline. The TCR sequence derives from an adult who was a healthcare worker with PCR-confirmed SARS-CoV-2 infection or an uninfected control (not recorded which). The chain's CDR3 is CASNVEDGVNEQFF. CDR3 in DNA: TGTGCCAGTAACGTCGAGGACGGGGTCAATGAGCAGTTCTTC.